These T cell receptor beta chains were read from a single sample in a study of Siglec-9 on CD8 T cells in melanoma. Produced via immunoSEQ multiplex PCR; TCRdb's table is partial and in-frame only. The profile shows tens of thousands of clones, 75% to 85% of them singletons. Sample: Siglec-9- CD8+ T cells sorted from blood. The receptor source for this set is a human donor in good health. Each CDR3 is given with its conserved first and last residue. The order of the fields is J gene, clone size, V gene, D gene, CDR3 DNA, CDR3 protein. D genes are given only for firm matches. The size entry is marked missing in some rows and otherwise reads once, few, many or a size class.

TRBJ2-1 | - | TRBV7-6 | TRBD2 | TGTGCCAGCAGCGACGGACTAGCGGGAGATGGGGAGCAGTTCTTC | CASSDGLAGDGEQFF
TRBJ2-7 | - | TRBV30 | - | TGTGCCTGGAGTGTTAACGGGTGGTACGAGCAGTACTTC | CAWSVNGWYEQYF
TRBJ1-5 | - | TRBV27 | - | TGTGCCAGCAGTTTTTTTTCCGACGGGAATAGCAATCAGCCCCAGCATTTT | CASSFFSDGNSNQPQHF
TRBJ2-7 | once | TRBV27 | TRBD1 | TGTGCCAGCAGTCCTAAGGTGGGGACAGGGGGCTCGTACGAGCAGTACTTC | CASSPKVGTGGSYEQYF
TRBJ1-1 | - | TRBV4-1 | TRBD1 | TGCGCCAGCAGCCAAGTCCAGCAGGGGGGGGAAGCTTTCTTT | CASSQVQQGGEAFF
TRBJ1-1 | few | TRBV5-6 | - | TGTGCCAGCAGCTTTAGTATTGACGCTGAAGCTTTCTTT | CASSFSIDAEAFF
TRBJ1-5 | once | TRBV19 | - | TGTGCCAGTAGTATTTTGGGAAATAGCAATCAGCCCCAGCATTTT | CASSILGNSNQPQHF
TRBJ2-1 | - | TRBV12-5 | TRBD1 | TGTGCTAGTGGTCCGGGACAGGGGGCAGATAATGAGCAGTTCTTC | CASGPGQGADNEQFF
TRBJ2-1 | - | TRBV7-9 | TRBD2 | TGTGCCAGCAGCTCCACTAGCGGGATCTACAATGAGCAGTTCTTC | CASSSTSGIYNEQFF
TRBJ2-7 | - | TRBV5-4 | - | TGTGCCAGCAGCATGGAGACCTACGAGCAGTACTTC | CASSMETYEQYF
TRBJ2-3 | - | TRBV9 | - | TGTGCCAGCAGCGTAGGGTCTTCCGGAGATACGCAGTATTTT | CASSVGSSGDTQYF
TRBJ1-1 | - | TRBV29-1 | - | TGCAGCGTTGAGGGTAGGCACGGGGGCCGAGGGGCCCTTATCACTGAAGCTTTCTTT | CSVEGRHGGRGALITEAFF
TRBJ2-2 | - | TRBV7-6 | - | TGTGCCAGCAGCTTAGAAGGGACTTACACCGGGGAGCTGTTTTTT | CASSLEGTYTGELFF
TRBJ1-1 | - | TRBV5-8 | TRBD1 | TGTGCCAGCAGCTTAACAGGGGGCATGGGGTCTGAAGCTTTCTTT | CASSLTGGMGSEAFF
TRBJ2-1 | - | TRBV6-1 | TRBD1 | TGTGCCAGCAGGGAACAGGGGTTATTTGAGCAGTTCTTC | CASREQGLFEQFF
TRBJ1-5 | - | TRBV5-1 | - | TGCGCCAGCAGCTGGGGGGGATTTAGCAATCAGCCCCAGCATTTT | CASSWGGFSNQPQHF
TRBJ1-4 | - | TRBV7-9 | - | TGTGCCAGCAGCCCGGCGGGTGGAACTAATGAAAAACTGTTTTTT | CASSPAGGTNEKLFF
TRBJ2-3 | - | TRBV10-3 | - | TGTGCCATCAATCCTAGCCGTACAGATACGCAGTATTTT | CAINPSRTDTQYF
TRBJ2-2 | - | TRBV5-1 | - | TGCGCCAGCAGCTTGCTCTCCAGGGGCACCGGGGAGCTGTTTTTT | CASSLLSRGTGELFF
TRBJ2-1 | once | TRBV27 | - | TGTGCCAGCAGTCTCCCACAGGGTAATGAGCAGTTCTTC | CASSLPQGNEQFF
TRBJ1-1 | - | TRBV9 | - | TGTGCCAGCAGCGGCCGGGATTTGAACACTGAAGCTTTCTTT | CASSGRDLNTEAFF
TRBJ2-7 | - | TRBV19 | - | TGTGCCAGTAGTATGGGCAGGGTGTCCTACGAGCAGTACTTC | CASSMGRVSYEQYF
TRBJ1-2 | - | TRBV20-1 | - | TGCAGTGTGGGGGAGATCTATGGCTACACCTTC | CSVGEIYGYTF
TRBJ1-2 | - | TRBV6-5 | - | TGTGCCAGCAGGGGCACAGGGATGGATGGCTACACCTTC | CASRGTGMDGYTF
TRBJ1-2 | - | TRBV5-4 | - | TGTGCCAGCAGCTCCCCCAGAGAGTCTGGCTACACCTTC | CASSSPRESGYTF
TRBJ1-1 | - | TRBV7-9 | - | TGTGCCAGCAGCACGCGGCCCGGGATGGTGAACACTGAAGCTTTCTTT | CASSTRPGMVNTEAFF
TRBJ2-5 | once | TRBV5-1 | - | TGCGCCAGCAGCTTGAATCTTTTGGGGGCTCAAGAGACCCAGTACTTC | CASSLNLLGAQETQYF
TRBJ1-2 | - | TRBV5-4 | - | TGTGCCAGCAGCTTAAAGGTCGGGGACTTCTATGGCTACACCTTC | CASSLKVGDFYGYTF
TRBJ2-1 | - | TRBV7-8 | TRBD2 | TGTGCCAGCAGCCCCGGACTAGCGGGAGTAGATGAGCAGTTCTTC | CASSPGLAGVDEQFF
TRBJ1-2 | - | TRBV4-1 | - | TGCGCCAGCAGCCACCCCTTCGGGGGGGAGGATGGCTACACCTTC | CASSHPFGGEDGYTF
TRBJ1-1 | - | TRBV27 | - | TGTGCCAGCAGCGATAAGGGTAACGCTGAAGCTTTCTTT | CASSDKGNAEAFF
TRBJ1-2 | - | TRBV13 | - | TGTGCCAGCAGCTTGGGCAGCCATGATGGTGGCTACACCTTC | CASSLGSHDGGYTF
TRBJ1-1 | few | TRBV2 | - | TGTGCCATGGCGGGGGTACTCGTCACTGAAGCTTTCTTT | CAMAGVLVTEAFF
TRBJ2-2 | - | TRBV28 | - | TGTGCCAGCCTACCCCGGTCGAGACGCAGAGAAACCGGGGAGCTGTTTTTT | CASLPRSRRRETGELFF
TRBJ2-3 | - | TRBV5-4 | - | TGTGCCAGCAGCTTGCGGGGAGGCACAGATACGCAGTATTTT | CASSLRGGTDTQYF
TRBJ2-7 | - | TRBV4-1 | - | TGCGCCAGCAGCCAGGATAGACAGGGAGGATACGAGCAGTACTTC | CASSQDRQGGYEQYF
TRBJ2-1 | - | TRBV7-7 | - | TGTGCTAGCAGCTTGACGGTCTACAATGAGCAGTTCTTC | CASSLTVYNEQFF
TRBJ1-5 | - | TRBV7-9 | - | TGTGCCAGCAGCCTATTGGACGGAAATCAGCCCCAGCATTTT | CASSLLDGNQPQHF
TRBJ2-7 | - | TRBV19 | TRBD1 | TGTGCCAGTAGTATGGCGACAGGGTATTACGAGCAGTACTTC | CASSMATGYYEQYF
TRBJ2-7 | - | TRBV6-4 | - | TGTGCCAGCAGGGGTCAGGGGGGAGACGAGCAGTACTTC | CASRGQGGDEQYF
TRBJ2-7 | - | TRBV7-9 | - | TGTGCCAGCAGCGCCTCAGGATCTTATGAGCAGTACTTC | CASSASGSYEQYF
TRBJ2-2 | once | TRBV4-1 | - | TGCGCCAGCAGCCAAGACGCTGAAGGTGGGGAGCTGTTTTTT | CASSQDAEGGELFF
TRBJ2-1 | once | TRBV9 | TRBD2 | TGTGCCAGCAGCATAGCTCTAGCGGGATACAATGAGCAGTTCTTC | CASSIALAGYNEQFF
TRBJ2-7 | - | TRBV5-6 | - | TGTGCCAGCAGCTTGACGCTAGCGGAGCAGTACTTC | CASSLTLAEQYF
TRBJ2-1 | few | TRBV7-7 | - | TGTGCTAGCAGCTTATATTTGCGGGGTGATTATGAGCAGTTCTTC | CASSLYLRGDYEQFF
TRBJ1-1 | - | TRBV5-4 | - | TGTGCCAGCTGGGGAACCACTGAAGCTTTCTTT | CASWGTTEAFF
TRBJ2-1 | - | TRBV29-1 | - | TGCAGCGTTGCCGGTCTAAGCTCCTACAATGAGCAGTTCTTC | CSVAGLSSYNEQFF
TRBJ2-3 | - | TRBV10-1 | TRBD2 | TGCGCCAGTTCTAGCGGGAGAGTAACAGATACGCAGTATTTT | CASSSGRVTDTQYF
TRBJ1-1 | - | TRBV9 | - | TGTGCCAGCAGCGTAGTCGGAGGGAACACTGAAGCTTTCTTT | CASSVVGGNTEAFF
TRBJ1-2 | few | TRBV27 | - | TGTGCCAGCAGTTTCGACGGATATGGCTACACCTTC | CASSFDGYGYTF
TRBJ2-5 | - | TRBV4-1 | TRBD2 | TGCGCCAGCAGCCAAGGGGGACTAGCGGGGGCCCCCTTCCAAGAGACCCAGTACTTC | CASSQGGLAGAPFQETQYF
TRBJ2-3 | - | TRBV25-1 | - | TGTGCCAGCATAGGGCGCACAGATACGCAGTATTTT | CASIGRTDTQYF
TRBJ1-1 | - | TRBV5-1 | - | TGCGCCAGCAGCTTGGCCTGGGGCTCGAACACTGAAGCTTTCTTT | CASSLAWGSNTEAFF
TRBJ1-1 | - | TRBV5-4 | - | TGTGCCAGCAGCCACCCCGGCACTGAAGCTTTCTTT | CASSHPGTEAFF
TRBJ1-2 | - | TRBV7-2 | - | TGTGCCAGCAGCTTCGCAGGGTTTGGGAGCTATGGCTACACCTTC | CASSFAGFGSYGYTF
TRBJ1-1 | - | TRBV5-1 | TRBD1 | TGCGCCAGCAGTTGGGACAGAGGACTGAACACTGAAGCTTTCTTT | CASSWDRGLNTEAFF
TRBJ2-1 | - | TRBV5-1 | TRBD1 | TGCGCCAGCAGCCCCACAGGGGGCGCCTACAATGAGCAGTTCTTC | CASSPTGGAYNEQFF
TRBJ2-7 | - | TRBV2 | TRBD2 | TGTGCCAGCAGTGAACCCAGCGGGGGGGCCTACGAGCAGTACTTC | CASSEPSGGAYEQYF